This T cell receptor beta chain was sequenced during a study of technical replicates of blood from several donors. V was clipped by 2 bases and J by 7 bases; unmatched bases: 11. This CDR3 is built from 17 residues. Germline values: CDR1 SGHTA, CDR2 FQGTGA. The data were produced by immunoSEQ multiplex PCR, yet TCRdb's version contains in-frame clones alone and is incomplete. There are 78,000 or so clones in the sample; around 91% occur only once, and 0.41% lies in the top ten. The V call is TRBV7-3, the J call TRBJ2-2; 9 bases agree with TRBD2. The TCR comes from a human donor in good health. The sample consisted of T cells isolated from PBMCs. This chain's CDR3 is CASSLGLLAGVYGELFF. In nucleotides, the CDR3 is TGTGCCAGCAGCTTAGGGTTGTTAGCGGGAGTGTACGGGGAGCTGTTTTTT.